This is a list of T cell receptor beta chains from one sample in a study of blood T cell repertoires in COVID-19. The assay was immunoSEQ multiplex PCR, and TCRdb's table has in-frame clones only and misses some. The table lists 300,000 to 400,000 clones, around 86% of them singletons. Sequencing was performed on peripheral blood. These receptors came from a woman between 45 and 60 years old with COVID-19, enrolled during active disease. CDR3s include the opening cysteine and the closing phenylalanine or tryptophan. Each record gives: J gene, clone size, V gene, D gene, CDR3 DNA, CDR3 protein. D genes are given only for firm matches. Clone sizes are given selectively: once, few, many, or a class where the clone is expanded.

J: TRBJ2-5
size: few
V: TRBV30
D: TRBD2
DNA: TGTGCCTGGAGTGTAGGGCTAGCGGGAGTGGAGACCCAGTACTTC
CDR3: CAWSVGLAGVETQYF

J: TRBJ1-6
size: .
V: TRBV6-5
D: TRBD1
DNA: TGTGCCAACTCGGACAGGGGAGACAATTCACCCCTCCACTTT
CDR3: CANSDRGDNSPLHF

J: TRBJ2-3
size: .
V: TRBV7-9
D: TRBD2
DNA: TGTGCCAGCAGCCCCAGGGCTAGCGGGAGGTTCCATCCGCAGTATTTT
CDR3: CASSPRASGRFHPQYF

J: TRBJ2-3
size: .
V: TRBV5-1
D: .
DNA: TGCGCCAGCAGCCAGGGCCGTGCTAGCACAGATACGCAGTATTTT
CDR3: CASSQGRASTDTQYF

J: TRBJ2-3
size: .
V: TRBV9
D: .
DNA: TGTGCCAGCAGCGCCCGAGGTTACTCCGGAGATACGCAGTATTTT
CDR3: CASSARGYSGDTQYF

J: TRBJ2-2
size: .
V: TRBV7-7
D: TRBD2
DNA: TGTGCTAGCAGCTTGGGGACTAGCGGATCCGGGGAGCTGTTTTTT
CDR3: CASSLGTSGSGELFF

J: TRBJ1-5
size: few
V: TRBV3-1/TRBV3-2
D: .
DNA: TGTGCCAGCAGCCAAGATTCTTCAGGGGTCAATCAGCCCCAGCATTTT
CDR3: CASSQDSSGVNQPQHF

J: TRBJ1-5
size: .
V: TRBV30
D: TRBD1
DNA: TGTGCCTGGAGTGTAGGCAGGGGGAGAGGACAGCCCCAGCATTTT
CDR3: CAWSVGRGRGQPQHF

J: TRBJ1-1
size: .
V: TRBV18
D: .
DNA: TGTGCCAGCTCACCCTACGGTTTCGCTGAAGCTTTCTTT
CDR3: CASSPYGFAEAFF

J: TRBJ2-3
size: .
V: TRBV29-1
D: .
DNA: TGCAGCGTCCAACGACCGGGACACACAGATACGCAGTATTTT
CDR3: CSVQRPGHTDTQYF

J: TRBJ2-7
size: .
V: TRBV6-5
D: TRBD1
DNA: TGTGCCAGCAGAGGACAGGGGGTCGTATACGAGCAGTACTTC
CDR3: CASRGQGVVYEQYF

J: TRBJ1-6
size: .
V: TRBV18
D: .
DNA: TGTGCCAGCTCACCACAGAAACAGCCAACGTCACCCCTCCACTTT
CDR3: CASSPQKQPTSPLHF

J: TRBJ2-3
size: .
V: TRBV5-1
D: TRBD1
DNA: TGCGCCAGCAGCCCGGGACAGACTTCCACAGATACGCAGTATTTT
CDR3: CASSPGQTSTDTQYF

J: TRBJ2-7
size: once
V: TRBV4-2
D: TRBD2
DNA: TGTGCCAGCAGCCTTCCAGTTGCGGGAGTAGTTGAGCAGTACTTC
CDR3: CASSLPVAGVVEQYF

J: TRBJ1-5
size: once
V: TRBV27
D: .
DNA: TGTGCCAGCAGTTTGGGGCAGAATAGCAATCAGCCCCAGCATTTT
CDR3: CASSLGQNSNQPQHF

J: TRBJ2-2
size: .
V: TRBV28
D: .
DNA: TGTGCCAGCAGTCTTGGGGGGGCAAGAACCGGGGAGCTGTTTTTT
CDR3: CASSLGGARTGELFF